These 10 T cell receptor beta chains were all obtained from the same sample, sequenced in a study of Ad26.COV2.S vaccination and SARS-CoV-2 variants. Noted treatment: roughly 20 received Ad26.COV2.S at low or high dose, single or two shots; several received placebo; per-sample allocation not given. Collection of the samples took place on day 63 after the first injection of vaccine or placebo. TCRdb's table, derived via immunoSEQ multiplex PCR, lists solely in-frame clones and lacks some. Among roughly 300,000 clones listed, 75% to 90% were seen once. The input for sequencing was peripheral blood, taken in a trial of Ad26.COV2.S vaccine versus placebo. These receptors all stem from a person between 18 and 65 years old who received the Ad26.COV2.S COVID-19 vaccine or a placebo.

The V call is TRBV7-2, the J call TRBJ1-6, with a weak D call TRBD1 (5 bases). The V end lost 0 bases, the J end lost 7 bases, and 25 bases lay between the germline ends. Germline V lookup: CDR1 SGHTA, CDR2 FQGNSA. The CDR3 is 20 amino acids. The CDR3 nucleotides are TGTGCCAGCAGCTTAGCGCTGGGACCGAGGGAGGTAGGAGGAAATTCACCCCTCCACTTT. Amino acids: CASSLALGPREVGGNSPLHF.

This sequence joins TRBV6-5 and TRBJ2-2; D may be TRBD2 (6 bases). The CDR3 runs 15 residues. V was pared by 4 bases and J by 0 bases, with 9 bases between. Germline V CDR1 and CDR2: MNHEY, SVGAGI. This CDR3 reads CASSWEAPNTGELFF. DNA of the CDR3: TGTGCCAGCAGTTGGGAGGCGCCGAACACCGGGGAGCTGTTTTTT.

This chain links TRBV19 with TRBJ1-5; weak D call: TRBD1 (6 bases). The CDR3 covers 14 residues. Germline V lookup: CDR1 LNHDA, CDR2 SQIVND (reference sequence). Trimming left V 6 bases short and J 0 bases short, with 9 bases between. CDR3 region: CASRKDSSNQPQHF. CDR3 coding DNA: TGTGCCAGTAGGAAGGACAGTAGCAATCAGCCCCAGCATTTT.

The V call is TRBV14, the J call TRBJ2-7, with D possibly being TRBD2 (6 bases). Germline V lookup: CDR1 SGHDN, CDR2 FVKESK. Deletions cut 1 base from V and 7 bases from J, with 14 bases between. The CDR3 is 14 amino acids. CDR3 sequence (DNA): TGTGCCAGCAGCCAAGTTTTCGGGGCGGGGGAGCAGTACTTC. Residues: CASSQVFGAGEQYF.

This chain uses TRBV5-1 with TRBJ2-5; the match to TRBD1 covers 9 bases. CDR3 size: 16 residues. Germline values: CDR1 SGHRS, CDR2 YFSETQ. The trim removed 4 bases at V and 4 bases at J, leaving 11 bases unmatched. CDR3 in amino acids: CASSLQPQGAGETQYF. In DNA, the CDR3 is TGCGCCAGCAGCCTTCAACCACAGGGGGCCGGAGAGACCCAGTACTTC.

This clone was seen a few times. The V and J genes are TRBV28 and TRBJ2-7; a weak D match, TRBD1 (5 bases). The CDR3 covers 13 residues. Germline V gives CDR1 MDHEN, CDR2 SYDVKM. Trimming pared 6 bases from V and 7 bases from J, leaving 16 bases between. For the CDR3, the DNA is TGTGCCAGCAGGCTAGGGGATCCGAGGGAGCAGTACTTC. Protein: CASRLGDPREQYF.

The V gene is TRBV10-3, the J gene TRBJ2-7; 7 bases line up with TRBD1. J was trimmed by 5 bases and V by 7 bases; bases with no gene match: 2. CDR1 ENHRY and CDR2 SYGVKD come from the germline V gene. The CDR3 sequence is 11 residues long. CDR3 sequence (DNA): TGTGCCATCACTGACAGGGACGAGCAGTACTTC. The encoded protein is CAITDRDEQYF.

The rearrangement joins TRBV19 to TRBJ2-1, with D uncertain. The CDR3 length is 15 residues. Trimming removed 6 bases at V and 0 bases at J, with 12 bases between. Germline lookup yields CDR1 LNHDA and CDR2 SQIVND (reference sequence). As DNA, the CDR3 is TGTGCCAGTAGAAACACCCCAAGCTCCTACAATGAGCAGTTCTTC. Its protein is CASRNTPSSYNEQFF.

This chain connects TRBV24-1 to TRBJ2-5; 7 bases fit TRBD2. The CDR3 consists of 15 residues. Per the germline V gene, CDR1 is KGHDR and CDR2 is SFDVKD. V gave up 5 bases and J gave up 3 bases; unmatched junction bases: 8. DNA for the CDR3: TGTGCCACCAGTGCCCTCCGCGGGGGAAAAGAGACCCAGTACTTC. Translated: CATSALRGGKETQYF.

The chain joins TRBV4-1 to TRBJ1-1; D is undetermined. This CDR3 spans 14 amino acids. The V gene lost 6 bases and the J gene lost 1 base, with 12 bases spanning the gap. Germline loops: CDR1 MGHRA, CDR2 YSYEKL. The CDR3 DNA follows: TGCGCCAGCAGGGCCTTCGGGAAGAACACTGAAGCTTTCTTT. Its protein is CASRAFGKNTEAFF.